The present entry profiles one TCR beta chain with its context. Its antigen is not yet known. Qualities for individual bases were not recorded, and no much larger clone is one base off. The sample is drawn from a study of response to subunit inactivated influenza vaccine (dated by TCRdb to between 2017 and 2018). About the full investigation: Deep quantitative T cell receptor repertoire profiling was used in the study to track responses to a trivalent subunit inactivated influenza vaccine. Overall study outcomes, separate from this receptor: According to the authors, only a limited number of new T cells may be recruited by each seasonal influenza vaccination.

The library came from RT-PCR. Reads for this sample came from an Illumina HiSeq 2500. TCRdb reprocessed the public reads (quality trimming at Q25 with fastp, clone calling with MiXCR) and kept in-frame beta chains. Rows are unified per CDR3 protein, each entry keeping the most common DNA and genes. The sample data list over 300,000 distinct CDR3 sequences, and about a fifth of these were observed just once. The top ten clonotypes cover roughly 10% of the sample. The starting material was PBMCs from blood, obtained 21 months after vaccination. The sequence derives from a man between 50 and 70 years old who received an inactivated influenza vaccine. Donor details come from another sample of the same person, matched by shared clones.

The CDR3 reads as follows: CASSIVGGSIDEQYF. The DNA reads as follows: TGTGCCAGTAGTATAGTAGGAGGGTCTATCGACGAGCAGTACTTC. The V and J segments used are TRBV19 and TRBJ2-7; the D gene is perhaps TRBD2, on 6 matching bases. The CDR3 has 15 amino acids, counting the end cysteine and phenylalanine. Of the read, only the CDR3 DNA is kept; its 45 bases are in frame from base 1. V is shortened by 1 base, J by 5 bases, and the region joining them spans 15 bases. CDR1 LNHDA and CDR2 SQIVND were looked up in the germline V gene (reference sequence).